This T cell receptor (beta chain) was profiled in a study of T cells after yellow fever vaccination. This clonotype was observed a handful of times. Its antigen is undetermined. Regarding the study as a whole: Within FACS-sorted repertoires, abundant clonotypes contaminating from the bulk population could be present.

The V end lost 6 bases, the J end lost 2 bases, and 13 bases lay between the germline ends. The CDR3 sequence is 13 residues long. CDR1 is SQVTM and CDR2 is ANQGSEA in the germline V gene. The study made its TCR cDNA through 5'RACE template switching. That step introduced a universal primer site along with UMIs. TCRdb analysed the 5' RACE reads with MiXCR anew, one entry per CDR3 protein. The sample contains roughly 250,000 distinct CDR3 sequences, over 10% of which appear only once. The sequences come from CD4+ T cells sorted from PBMCs, collected 45 days after the yellow fever booster vaccination. This sequence originates from a man aged 30 to 39 who received the YFV17D yellow fever vaccine. V usage is TRBV29-1 and J usage is TRBJ2-5; a weak D match, TRBD1 (6 bases). The chain's CDR3 is CSVGAGPQETQYF. The DNA of the CDR3 is TGCAGCGTGGGGGCGGGTCCTCAAGAGACCCAGTACTTC. The complete variable domain, with remaining parts taken from reference TRBV29-1 and TRBJ2-5, reads SAVISQKPSRDICQRGTSLTIQCQVDSQVTMMFWYRQQPGQSLTLIATANQGSEATYESGFVIDKFPISRPNLTFSTLTVSNMSPEDSSIYLCSVGAGPQETQYFGPGTRLLVL.